One and the same sample provided the 12 T cell receptor beta chains below, sequenced in a study of T cell responses to AZD1222 COVID-19 vaccine. Data came from immunoSEQ multiplex PCR; TCRdb stores just in-frame clones and leaves some out. Altogether more than 150,000 clones are present, around 90% being singletons, with the ten largest covering 1.9%. The specimen comprised peripheral blood, sampled 28 days after the second AZD1222 dose. The receptors were sampled from an adult who received the AZD1222 COVID-19 vaccine.

CDR3 sequence: CACASGGQDTQYF. CDR3 nucleotides: TGTGCCTGCGCTAGCGGGGGGCAGGATACGCAGTATTTT. This chain links TRBV30 with TRBJ2-3, with 11 bases that match TRBD2. The CDR3 is made up of 13 amino acids. Germline loops: CDR1 GTSNPN, CDR2 SVGIG (reference sequence). The junction had 5 bases not matched to a gene; V was cut back by 6 bases and J by 6 bases.

The CDR3 DNA reads as TGTGCCAGCAGACCGGGACAGGCTGGAGGAAACACCATATATTTT. It encodes CASRPGQAGGNTIYF. The genes are TRBV6-5 and TRBJ1-3; TRBD1 matches at 8 bases. The CDR3 runs to 15 residues. Losses at the gene ends were 6 bases for V and 4 bases for J; bases not matched to a gene: 8. The germline V gene encodes CDR1 MNHEY and CDR2 SVGAGI.

The V gene is TRBV7-9, the J gene TRBJ2-7; D is uncertain. V shed 0 bases and J shed 4 bases, with 10 bases lying between them. Germline V gives CDR1 SEHNR, CDR2 FQNEAQ (reference sequence). The CDR3 has 14 residues. The CDR3 sequence is CASSLAPGDYEQYF. The CDR3 DNA reads TGTGCCAGCAGCTTAGCCCCTGGGGATTACGAGCAGTACTTC.

The V call is TRBV5-4, the J call TRBJ2-3, with TRBD1 as a possible D gene (5 bases). Germline-derived CDR1 and CDR2 are SGHNT and YYREEE (reference sequence). CDR3 size: 15 residues. V lost 0 bases and J lost 5, with 13 bases in between. The CDR3 spells CASSLALQGEDTQYF. DNA of the CDR3: TGTGCCAGCAGCTTGGCCCTGCAGGGCGAAGATACGCAGTATTTT.

The chain carries TRBV6-1 and TRBJ2-4; D possibly corresponds to TRBD1 (5 bases). V dropped 4 bases and J dropped 0 bases, with 13 bases sitting between them. Germline values: CDR1 MNHNS, CDR2 SASEGT. The CDR3 has 16 residues. The CDR3 region is CASSASGSLAKNIQYF. The CDR3 nucleotides read TGTGCCAGCAGTGCATCAGGGTCTCTAGCCAAAAACATTCAGTACTTC.

The rearrangement links TRBV12-3 or TRBV12-4 to TRBJ1-4; D unresolved. Trimming shortened V by 4 bases and J by 7 bases, and 7 bases separated the two germline ends. The CDR3 is made up of 12 amino acids. CDR3 DNA: TGTGCCAGCAGTTATGACGGTGAAAAACTGTTTTTT. Protein product: CASSYDGEKLFF.

V gene TRBV9 combines with J gene TRBJ1-3, with a possible D match to TRBD1 (5 bases). The germline V gene encodes CDR1 SGDLS and CDR2 YYNGEE. Trimming took 0 bases from V and 2 from J, leaving 9 bases between them. The CDR3 runs 15 residues. The CDR3 sequence is CASSVDQGTGNTIYF. CDR3 coding DNA: TGTGCCAGCAGCGTAGACCAGGGCACTGGAAACACCATATATTTT.

V usage is TRBV16 and J usage is TRBJ1-1; no firm D call. V lost 0 bases and J 4 bases, leaving 6 bases between the germline ends. The CDR3 is made up of 13 amino acids. In germline, CDR1 is KGHSY, CDR2 FQNENV. CDR3 nucleotide sequence: TGTGCCAGCAGCCAATCGTCCGGCACTGAAGCTTTCTTT. Amino acid sequence: CASSQSSGTEAFF.

The J gene is TRBJ2-7, the V gene TRBV21-1. TRBV21-1 is assigned pseudogene status. The CDR3 has 15 amino acids. The CDR3: CASLGGGRDSYEQYF. In DNA, the CDR3 is TGTGCCAGCCTAGGAGGGGGACGGGACTCCTACGAGCAGTACTTC.

CDR3 nucleotide sequence: TGTGCCAGCAGTTTTCGAGGGGGAAGTGGCTACACCTTC. It yields the protein CASSFRGGSGYTF. This chain links TRBV12-3 or TRBV12-4 with TRBJ1-2, with D maybe TRBD1 (6 bases). V lost 3 bases and J 7 bases, leaving 12 bases between the germline ends. There are 13 residues in the CDR3.

CDR3 loop: CASSYSLGGGQETQYF. CDR3 DNA sequence: TGTGCCAGCAGTTACTCACTGGGAGGGGGCCAAGAGACCCAGTACTTC. The V and J genes are TRBV6-5 and TRBJ2-5, with D possibly TRBD2 on 7 matching bases. The CDR3 is 16 amino acids. Germline CDR1 reads MNHEY; CDR2 reads SVGAGI. The V end was cut by 0 bases, the J end by 1 base, with 12 bases between.

This sequence joins TRBV6-5 and TRBJ2-7, with TRBD1 matching 8 bases. V was clipped by 5 bases and J by 5 bases; unmatched bases: 8. The CDR3 covers 14 residues. In germline, CDR1 is MNHEY, CDR2 SVGAGI. CDR3 sequence (DNA): TGTGCCAGCAGTACCCGGGACAGGTTTAACGAGCAGTACTTC. Translation: CASSTRDRFNEQYF.